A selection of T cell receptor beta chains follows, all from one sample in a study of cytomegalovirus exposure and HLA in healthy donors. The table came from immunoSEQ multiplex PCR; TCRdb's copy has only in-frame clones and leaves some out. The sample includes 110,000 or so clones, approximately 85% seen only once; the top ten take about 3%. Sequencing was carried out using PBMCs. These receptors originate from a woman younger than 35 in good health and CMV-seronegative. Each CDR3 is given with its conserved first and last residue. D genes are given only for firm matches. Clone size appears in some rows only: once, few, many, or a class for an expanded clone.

CASSEVLAGGTDTQYF,TGTGCCAGCAGTGAAGTGCTAGCGGGGGGCACAGATACGCAGTATTTT,TRBD2,TRBJ2-3,-,TRBV6-1
CASSFGVMNSPLHF,TGTGCCAGCAGCTTTGGAGTTATGAATTCACCCCTCCACTTT,-,TRBJ1-6,few,TRBV11-2
CASSGGQGWGDTQYF,TGTGCCAGCAGTGGCGGACAGGGATGGGGGGATACGCAGTATTTT,TRBD1,TRBJ2-3,-,TRBV2
CASSDRGTQYF,TGTGCCAGCTCCGACCGGGGGACCCAGTACTTC,-,TRBJ2-5,-,TRBV25-1
CASSFHGELFF,TGCGCCAGCAGCTTCCACGGGGAGCTGTTTTTT,-,TRBJ2-2,few,TRBV5-1
CASSEGHSAGYEQYF,TGTGCCAGCAGTGAAGGCCATTCTGCGGGCTACGAGCAGTACTTC,-,TRBJ2-7,once,TRBV6-1
CATRGGAGGESEQYF,TGTGCCACCAGAGGGGGCGCAGGGGGCGAAAGCGAGCAGTACTTC,TRBD1,TRBJ2-7,few,TRBV7-9
CASRPKPGDGNTIYF,TGCGCCAGCAGGCCCAAACCGGGGGACGGAAACACCATATATTTT,-,TRBJ1-3,-,TRBV5-1
CASSLRANYGYTF,TGTGCCAGCAGCTTGCGGGCTAACTATGGCTACACCTTC,-,TRBJ1-2,-,TRBV5-8
CASSEVGGGNTIYF,TGTGCCAGCAGTGAAGTGGGAGGTGGGAACACCATATATTTT,-,TRBJ1-3,-,TRBV6-1
CASSRTGSHSYEQYF,TGTGCCAGCAGTCGGACAGGGTCCCACTCCTACGAGCAGTACTTC,TRBD1,TRBJ2-7,-,TRBV27
CASSQQGDTGNTIYF,TGCGCCAGCAGCCAGCAGGGGGACACTGGAAACACCATATATTTT,TRBD1,TRBJ1-3,-,TRBV5-1
CASSPPGYSEQYF,TGTGCCAGCTCACCACCGGGCTATAGCGAGCAGTACTTC,-,TRBJ2-7,-,TRBV18
CASSELARTQYF,TGTGCCAGCAGTGAACTCGCGCGTACGCAGTATTTT,-,TRBJ2-3,-,TRBV6-1
CASSYIGGELFF,TGTGCCAGCAGCTACATCGGGGGGGAGCTGTTTTTT,-,TRBJ2-2,-,TRBV5-6
CASSYSARGSYEQYF,TGTGCCAGCAGTTACTCAGCCAGGGGTTCCTACGAGCAGTACTTC,-,TRBJ2-7,-,TRBV6-6
CASSPNPGDGYEQYF,TGCGCCAGCAGTCCCAATCCGGGAGATGGCTACGAGCAGTACTTC,-,TRBJ2-7,once,TRBV10-1
CASSSDRVEQYF,TGTGCCAGCAGCTCTGACAGGGTTGAGCAGTACTTC,TRBD1,TRBJ2-7,-,TRBV6-5
CASSLGVTSTGELFF,TGTGCCAGCAGCTTAGGGGTGACTAGCACCGGGGAGCTGTTTTTT,-,TRBJ2-2,-,TRBV7-6
CASSLGGPYNEQFF,TGTGCCAGCAGTTTGGGGGGGCCCTACAATGAGCAGTTCTTC,-,TRBJ2-1,-,TRBV28
CASSLGQGRPGELFF,TGCGCCAGCAGCCTTGGACAGGGGAGGCCCGGGGAGCTGTTTTTT,TRBD1,TRBJ2-2,-,TRBV5-1
CATITSGRTYEQYF,TGTGCCACCATCACATCAGGGAGGACCTACGAGCAGTACTTC,-,TRBJ2-7,few,TRBV25-1
CASSLQLTEAFF,TGTGCCAGCAGCCTACAGTTGACTGAAGCTTTCTTT,-,TRBJ1-1,-,TRBV6-1
CSATDGDEQFF,TGCAGTGCTACAGACGGGGATGAGCAGTTCTTC,-,TRBJ2-1,-,TRBV20-1
CASSQDRGDGNYEQYF,TGCGCCAGCAGCCAAGACCGGGGAGACGGGAACTACGAGCAGTACTTC,-,TRBJ2-7,-,TRBV4-1
CASRSGQSDYGYTF,TGTGCCAGCAGATCGGGACAGTCAGACTATGGCTACACCTTC,TRBD1,TRBJ1-2,few,TRBV11-2
CASSPYTPIRLAGTDTQYF,TGTGCCAGCAGCCCTTATACACCCATCCGACTAGCGGGGACAGATACGCAGTATTTT,TRBD2,TRBJ2-3,-,TRBV11-2
CASSEGGSSDNSPLHF,TGTGCCAGCAGTGAGGGGGGGTCCAGCGACAATTCACCCCTCCACTTT,-,TRBJ1-6,-,TRBV25-1
CASSAITGGGTGELFF,TGTGCCAGCAGTGCCATCACAGGGGGCGGCACCGGGGAGCTGTTTTTT,TRBD1,TRBJ2-2,-,TRBV6-4
CASSRGTGELFF,TGTGCCAGCAGTCGGGGGACCGGGGAGCTGTTTTTT,-,TRBJ2-2,-,TRBV7-3
CSVELTGAYEQYF,TGCAGCGTTGAGCTAACAGGGGCATACGAGCAGTACTTC,TRBD1,TRBJ2-7,-,TRBV29-1
CASVIRHSWEKLFF,TGTGCCAGCGTTATTAGACATTCTTGGGAAAAACTGTTTTTT,-,TRBJ1-4,-,TRBV2
CASSLVRFKNEQFF,TGTGCCAGCAGCTTAGTCCGGTTTAAGAATGAGCAGTTCTTC,-,TRBJ2-1,-,TRBV7-9
CASSQETRLNTEAFF,TGTGCCAGCAGCCAAGAGACACGTTTGAACACTGAAGCTTTCTTT,-,TRBJ1-1,-,TRBV14
CASSPDSFSIKNIQYF,TGCGCCAGCAGCCCCGACAGCTTCTCTATCAAAAACATTCAGTACTTC,-,TRBJ2-4,-,TRBV5-1
CASSLEGAAEAFF,TGTGCCAGCAGCTTAGAGGGGGCGGCTGAAGCTTTCTTT,TRBD1,TRBJ1-1,-,TRBV7-9
CASLREKLFF,TGTGCCAGCCTGAGGGAAAAACTGTTTTTT,-,TRBJ1-4,-,TRBV2
CASSGYSTGNTEAFF,TGTGCCAGCAGCGGCTACTCGACGGGGAACACTGAAGCTTTCTTT,-,TRBJ1-1,-,TRBV7-8
CASSLGQGVSHEQYF,TGTGCCAGCAGTTTAGGACAGGGGGTATCCCACGAGCAGTACTTC,TRBD1,TRBJ2-7,-,TRBV6-1
CASSIRANQPQHF,TGTGCCAGTAGTATTCGAGCCAATCAGCCCCAGCATTTT,-,TRBJ1-5,-,TRBV19
CASQTGTVRGGYTF,TGTGCCAGTCAGACAGGCACCGTTCGTGGAGGCTACACCTTC,-,TRBJ1-2,once,TRBV6-1
CAWSGQGIRRNTIYF,TGTGCCTGGAGTGGACAGGGGATCAGGAGGAACACCATATATTTT,TRBD1,TRBJ1-3,-,TRBV30
CASSEGNSGNTIYF,TGTGCCAGCAGCGAGGGGAACTCTGGAAACACCATATATTTT,-,TRBJ1-3,-,TRBV9
CASSVAQFTDTQYF,TGTGCCAGCAGCGTAGCTCAGTTCACAGATACGCAGTATTTT,-,TRBJ2-3,-,TRBV9
CAISGDRTYEQYF,TGTGCCATCAGCGGGGACAGGACCTACGAGCAGTACTTC,TRBD1,TRBJ2-7,-,TRBV10-3
CAWSYQDYGYTF,TGTGCCTGGAGTTACCAGGACTATGGCTACACCTTC,-,TRBJ1-2,-,TRBV30
CAWSTGGPYGYTF,TGTGCCTGGAGTACAGGGGGACCCTATGGCTACACCTTC,TRBD1,TRBJ1-2,-,TRBV30
CASSLLGAAGYGYTF,TGTGCCAGCAGCTTGTTAGGCGCGGCGGGCTATGGCTACACCTTC,-,TRBJ1-2,-,TRBV5-6
CASSAQNYEQYF,TGTGCCAGCAGTGCACAGAACTACGAGCAGTACTTC,-,TRBJ2-7,-,TRBV6-1
CASSDPQGATEAFF,TGTGCCAGCAGTGATCCCCAGGGGGCCACTGAAGCTTTCTTT,TRBD1,TRBJ1-1,-,TRBV25-1
CASSDFTGGGALHF,TGTGCCAGCTCGGACTTTACAGGGGGAGGGGCCCTCCACTTT,TRBD1,TRBJ1-6,-,TRBV18
CASSQIGDEQYF,TGCGCCAGCAGCCAAATAGGGGACGAGCAGTACTTC,-,TRBJ2-7,-,TRBV4-1
CSVHARQGMDTQYF,TGCAGCGTTCATGCAAGACAGGGTATGGATACGCAGTATTTT,TRBD1,TRBJ2-3,-,TRBV29-1